The following is a TCR beta chain sequence with its context. In germline, CDR1 is SGHTA, CDR2 FQGNSA. Unmatched junction bases numbered 6, after V lost 5 bases and J lost 7 bases. The CDR3 has 14 residues. The data belong to a study of blood T cells in healthy people across ages. PCR was performed a second time for about 6 to 11 cycles using a sample-barcoded 5' primer and a J-beta primer mix. Via MiXCR, TCRdb re-called the 5' RACE reads, giving one row per CDR3 protein. The table lists about 730,000 distinct CDR3 sequences, about 40% of them singletons. The chain combines TRBV7-2 with TRBJ1-4; 8 bases line up with TRBD1. Sequencing was performed on blood. The receptor was isolated from a woman aged 55-70 years in good health. The CDR3 DNA reads as TGTGCCAGCAGCCATGGACAGGGTGGTGAAAAACTGTTTTTT. It yields the protein CASSHGQGGEKLFF.